A selection of T cell receptor beta chains follows, all from one sample in a study of cytomegalovirus exposure and HLA in healthy donors. Using immunoSEQ multiplex PCR, the repertoire was profiled, and TCRdb retains in-frame clones only, with some absent. The data contain 200,000 or so clones, 70% to 85% of them singletons. Sequencing input: PBMCs. The receptors stem from a boy younger than 10 in good health and CMV-seronegative. Both conserved end residues are part of each CDR3. The D gene is left open where the match is weak. A row's size may be missing; if present it is once, few, many or a size class.

V	D	J	size	DNA	CDR3
TRBV5-4	-	TRBJ1-2	-	TGTGCCAGCAGCAACCCTTTGTATGGAGCGAGTAACTATGGCTACACCTTC	CASSNPLYGASNYGYTF
TRBV7-3	TRBD2	TRBJ2-3	-	TGTGCCAGCAGCCCCGGGACTAGCGGGGGGGCCGATGCGCAGTATTTT	CASSPGTSGGADAQYF
TRBV6-5	-	TRBJ1-4	-	TGTGCCAGCAGTAGGGACACAACTAATGAAAAACTGTTTTTT	CASSRDTTNEKLFF
TRBV29-1	TRBD1	TRBJ1-1	few	TGCAGCGTACAGGGGAATACTGAAGCTTTCTTT	CSVQGNTEAFF
TRBV4-2	-	TRBJ2-5	-	TGTGCCAGCAGCCAGGTGGGGGGCCAAGAGACCCAGTACTTC	CASSQVGGQETQYF
TRBV7-2	TRBD2	TRBJ2-7	-	TGTGCCAGCAGTTCAAGCGGGGGAAGCTCCTACGAGCAGTACTTC	CASSSSGGSSYEQYF
TRBV29-1	TRBD1	TRBJ1-2	few	TGCAGCGTTGAAACGGGACAGGGGAACTATGGCTACACCTTC	CSVETGQGNYGYTF
TRBV10-3	-	TRBJ2-2	few	TGTGCCATCAGTGCCATCAATGGGGAGCTGTTTTTT	CAISAINGELFF
TRBV6-5	-	TRBJ2-7	-	TGTGCCAGCGGGAGCGCGCGGGTCCCCTTCTACGAGCAGTACTTC	CASGSARVPFYEQYF
TRBV5-1	-	TRBJ1-2	-	TGCGCCAGCAGCCTCCCCGGGGAAGCTATGGGCTTAGCTAACTATGGCTACACCTTC	CASSLPGEAMGLANYGYTF
TRBV18	-	TRBJ2-7	-	TGTGCCAGCTCACCACCGGCAAGCTACGAGCAGTACTTC	CASSPPASYEQYF
TRBV18	-	TRBJ2-2	-	TGTGCCAGCTCACCACTGGCCACGAACACCGGGGAGCTGTTTTTT	CASSPLATNTGELFF
TRBV29-1	TRBD1	TRBJ1-2	once	TGCAGCGTGACAGGGCGACGCCTTTGGGGCTACACCTTC	CSVTGRRLWGYTF